The rows below give T cell receptor beta chains drawn from one sample of a study of blood T cell repertoires in COVID-19. Some clones are missing from TCRdb's copy, which holds only in-frame ones; the method was immunoSEQ multiplex PCR. The sample holds approximately 130,000 clones, around 80% seen once. The sample comprised peripheral blood. These receptors originate from a human donor in a cohort sampled during active COVID-19. The CDR3 runs from the conserved cysteine through the conserved F or W. A D gene is named only where the DNA matches it firmly. Not all rows give a size; the values are once, few, many and, for expanded clones, a class.

>.|12|.|TRBJ2-5|TRBV2
TGTGCCAGCCTCCAGGGCCAAGAGACCCAGTACTTC
CASLQGQETQYF
>.|11|.|TRBJ2-7|TRBV12-3/TRBV12-4
TGTGCCATCGTCCTTCGGGGAGAGCAGTACTTC
CAIVLRGEQYF
>.|17|.|TRBJ1-3|TRBV5-1
TGCGCCAGCAGCTTGGGCGACAGCCCGAGCTCTGGAAACACCATATATTTT
CASSLGDSPSSGNTIYF
>.|17|.|TRBJ1-2|TRBV23-1
TGCGCCAGCACCCATCGTATGGGGGGAGATACTAACTATGGCTACACCTTC
CASTHRMGGDTNYGYTF
>TRBD1|15|.|TRBJ1-5|TRBV10-2
TGCGCCAGCAGTCGGGACAGGGAGGGCAATCAGCCCCAGCATTTT
CASSRDREGNQPQHF
>TRBD2|14|.|TRBJ2-7|TRBV5-6
TGTGCCAGCAGCACGGGACTAAATCTAGACGAGCAGTACTTC
CASSTGLNLDEQYF
>.|13|few|TRBJ1-2|TRBV19
TGTGCCAGTAGTACCCGGTCCCCCTATGGCTACACCTTC
CASSTRSPYGYTF
>.|17|once|TRBJ1-6|TRBV27
TGTGCCAGCAGCACCGATTTGCTAAGCTCCTATAATTCACCCCTCCACTTT
CASSTDLLSSYNSPLHF
>.|14|.|TRBJ1-4|TRBV27
TGTGCCAGCAGGCCCGGGGGATCGAGGGAAAAACTGTTTTTT
CASRPGGSREKLFF
>.|12|.|TRBJ1-1|TRBV28
TGTGCCAGCAGTCCGTACTACACTGAAGCTTTCTTT
CASSPYYTEAFF
>TRBD2|15|.|TRBJ2-1|TRBV20-1
TGCAGTGCTAGTATGGCTAGCGGACCCTACAATGAGCAGTTCTTC
CSASMASGPYNEQFF
>.|13|.|TRBJ2-5|TRBV25-1
TGTGCCAGCAGTGTTAGGGGTGTCGAGACCCAGTACTTC
CASSVRGVETQYF
>.|14|many|TRBJ2-2|TRBV7-6
TGTGCCAGCAGCTTACTCAGCGACACCGGGGAGCTGTTTTTT
CASSLLSDTGELFF
>.|14|.|TRBJ1-3|TRBV7-6
TGTGCCAGCAGCTTAGGCACAGGGGGAAACACCATATATTTT
CASSLGTGGNTIYF
>.|10|few|TRBJ2-7|TRBV2
TGTGCCAGCAGCCGCAGAGAGCAGTACTTC
CASSRREQYF
>TRBD2|15|few|TRBJ2-2|TRBV7-3
TGTGCCAGCAGCTCCCTAGCGGGGGGCACCGGGGAGCTGTTTTTT
CASSSLAGGTGELFF
>.|15|.|TRBJ2-7|TRBV6-6
TGTGCCAGCAGCGGTTTAGGGCGGGGAGAATACGAGCAGTACTTC
CASSGLGRGEYEQYF
>.|12|.|TRBJ1-3|TRBV6-6
TGTGCCAGCAGTTACGTTCAAGGGGCCTTATATTTT
CASSYVQGALYF
>.|12|few|TRBJ2-1|TRBV28
TGTGCCAGCAGTTTAATGAGCAATGAGCAGTTCTTC
CASSLMSNEQFF
>.|15|few|TRBJ1-2|TRBV9
TGTGCCAGCAGCGTAGCGAGGGCAGGCCTCTATGGCTACACCTTC
CASSVARAGLYGYTF
>.|14|.|TRBJ1-4|TRBV5-4
TGTGCCAGCAGGGTTGGGGGCCCTAATGAAAAACTGTTTTTT
CASRVGGPNEKLFF
>TRBD2|15|.|TRBJ2-5|TRBV5-6
TGTGCCAGCAGCCCCGGGGTAGCGGGGGAAGAGACCCAGTACTTC
CASSPGVAGEETQYF
>TRBD1|14|.|TRBJ2-7|TRBV13
TGTGCCAGCAGCCCCCGACAGGGGGCATACGAGCAGTACTTC
CASSPRQGAYEQYF
>.|13|.|TRBJ2-5|TRBV10-2
TGCGCCAGCTCCCAACAGGTCCAAGAGACCCAGTACTTC
CASSQQVQETQYF
>.|16|.|TRBJ2-5|TRBV2
TGTGCCAGCAGTGAAGCTATAGGGGGTGGGCAAGAGACCCAGTACTTC
CASSEAIGGGQETQYF
>TRBD2|17|.|TRBJ2-5|TRBV7-7
TGTGCCAGCAGCTTAGGGCATAGCGGGGGGGGCCAAGAGACCCAGTACTTC
CASSLGHSGGGQETQYF
>TRBD1|19|.|TRBJ1-5|TRBV29-1
TGCAGCGTTGAGCCGGAGAGCCACAGGGGGCGGTTGGAGAATCAGCCCCAGCATTTT
CSVEPESHRGRLENQPQHF
>.|14|.|TRBJ1-1|TRBV3-1/TRBV3-2
TGTGCCAGCAGCCAGGGACAAGCGAACACTGAAGCTTTCTTT
CASSQGQANTEAFF
>.|15|.|TRBJ2-5|TRBV3-1/TRBV3-2
TGTGCCAGCAGCCCTAACCGGGGGGCCGGGGAGACCCAGTACTTC
CASSPNRGAGETQYF
>.|18|once|TRBJ2-1|TRBV10-1
TGCGCCAGCTCGGGGGTCCGCTTACAGCAACGCTCCTACAATGAGCAGTTCTTC
CASSGVRLQQRSYNEQFF
>TRBD1|14|.|TRBJ2-7|TRBV11-2
TGTGCCAGCAGCTTAGCTCAGGGGGTCTACGAGCAGTACTTC
CASSLAQGVYEQYF
>TRBD2|14|.|TRBJ2-7|TRBV18
TGTGCCAGCTCCGAACGAGGGGAGGGCCTCGAGCAGTACTTC
CASSERGEGLEQYF